Sequencing of this T cell receptor (beta chain) was carried out in a study of blood T cell repertoires in COVID-19 (dated by TCRdb to about 2020). Describing the broader study: Samples from collaborators originated in the United States, Italy and Spain and spanned both the acute and convalescent phases of COVID-19. The prospective study material was composed of cDNA or gDNA derived from T cells, B-cell-depleted T cells, or PBMCs. Deeply sampled blood TCRbeta repertoires from subjects exposed to, actively infected with, or recovered from COVID-19 were included in the dataset. The repertoires were made available in a free public database intended to serve as a resource for research on the immune response to SARS-CoV-2. The samples were drawn from two sources: the first 160 participants of the ongoing ImmuneRACE study, and 1,000 to 1,500 subjects contributed by 6 global collaborators. Sample metadata almost always included a de-identified subject ID, COVID-19 status, age in years and sex. HLA class I and class II types, where available, came from metadata supplied by the sample provider rather than from assay-based typing. Study-wide conclusions, independent of this receptor: Clinical and demographic metadata were provided uncurated, with the amount varying by source and participant.

Collaborating institutions collected whole blood in K2EDTA tubes following their own protocols. Collaborator samples were shipped for TCRbeta analysis as frozen whole blood, isolated PBMCs, or DNA extracted from either sample type. The junction shows trimming of 6 bases on V and 4 bases on J, and the gene matches do not reach 11 bases of it. The cysteine opens and the phenylalanine closes a CDR3 of 16 amino acids. Only the CDR3 part of the read is kept: 48 bases, read in frame from the first base. Based on the germline V gene, the CDR1 and CDR2 sequences are MDHEN and SYDVKM. Of note for this clone: Its specific antigen is unknown. Base qualities are not recorded, but no much larger clone differs from it by a single base.

TCRbeta CDR3 regions were amplified from genomic DNA using the immunoSEQ Assay, a bias-controlled multiplex PCR. In the authors' own workflow: The number of nucleated cells in each sample was estimated by amplification of reference gene primers within the assay. To quantify the absolute abundance of each unique TCRbeta CDR3 rearrangement, sequence reads were collapsed and filtered. Productive Simpson clonality was computed per sample as the square root of Simpson's diversity index over productive rearrangements. TCRdb carries this immuneACCESS record with in-frame sequences only. Its versions omit some clonotypes, under half of them owing to an unresolved V gene in the studies checked, with the rest unexplained. For V, J and clone size, that table is used; D and trimming come from the DNA. Here the sample has about 240,000 clones; approximately 78% occur a single time. Under 15% of the sample belongs to the ten largest clones.

The sequenced sample was peripheral blood. This sequence uses TRBV28 and TRBJ1-2, with 10 bases matching TRBD1. The receptor comes from a woman aged 55 to 70 with active or convalescent COVID-19. The CDR3 amino acid sequence is: CASSLSDRGVGYGYTF. The DNA sequence is as follows: TGTGCCAGCAGCCTTTCGGACAGGGGGGTTGGCTATGGCTACACCTTC.